A single sample gave rise to the 27 T cell receptor beta chains below, sequenced in a study of blood T cell repertoires in COVID-19 (dated by TCRdb to 2020 to 2021). Library construction relied on the immunoSEQ multiplex PCR assay. In TCRdb, the immuneACCESS table is reduced to in-frame sequences with V and J assigned. These tables do not hold every clone; where another copy was compared, an unresolved V gene accounts for under half, and the others remain unexplained. This sample is represented by roughly 190,000 clones; about 80% of them were singletons. 6.9% of the sample comes from the top ten. The sequenced sample consisted of peripheral blood. These receptors originate from a man aged 60 to 75 with acute or convalescent COVID-19.

The chain recombines TRBV5-6 with TRBJ2-3, with 9 bases aligning to TRBD1. Germline CDR1 is SGHDT and CDR2 is YYEEEE. The CDR3 covers 16 residues. The ends lost 3 bases at V and 0 bases at J; junction bases unmatched: 5. Written as DNA, the CDR3 is TGTGCCAGCAGCTGGTGGACAGGGGCTAGCACAGATACGCAGTATTTT. This codes for CASSWWTGASTDTQYF.

The chain employs TRBV27 and TRBJ2-3; D might be TRBD1 (6 bases). The germline V gene has CDR1 MNHEY and CDR2 SMNVEV (reference sequence). The CDR3 extends over 14 amino acids. The V gene lost 0 bases and the J gene lost 4 bases, with 8 bases spanning the gap. As DNA, the CDR3 is TGTGCCAGCAGTTTATCCAAGGGGGCAGATACGCAGTATTTT. It translates to CASSLSKGADTQYF.

This chain links TRBV14 with TRBJ2-6; tentative D call: TRBD1 (6 bases). Germline loops: CDR1 SGHDN, CDR2 FVKESK. The V end lost 3 bases, the J end lost 2 bases, and 14 bases lay between the germline ends. The CDR3 is 17 amino acids. For the CDR3, the DNA is TGTGCCAGCAGCCAGAGAACAGGGACGGCTGGGGCCAACGTCCTGACTTTC. It encodes CASSQRTGTAGANVLTF.

This chain connects TRBV5-1 to TRBJ2-7; 7 nucleotides align to TRBD2. The germline CDR1 and CDR2 sequences are SGHRS and YFSETQ. CDR3 length: 15 amino acids. J gave up 1 base and V 2 bases, and 6 bases lay outside the gene matches. CDR3 protein: CASSFLRGSSYEQYF. Here the CDR3 DNA reads TGCGCCAGCAGCTTTCTACGCGGGAGTTCCTACGAGCAGTACTTC. Filled out from reference TRBV5-1 and TRBJ2-7, the complete variable domain reads KAGVTQTPRYLIKTRGQQVTLSCSPISGHRSVSWYQQTPGQGLQFLFEYFSETQRNKGNFPGRFSGRQFSNSRSEMNVSTLELGDSALYLCASSFLRGSSYEQYFGPGTRLTVT.

This chain uses TRBV4-2 with TRBJ2-5, with 9 bases aligning to TRBD2. The CDR3 runs to 16 residues. With 0 bases clipped from V and 10 bases from J, the junction kept 12 bases outside the gene matches. Germline lookup yields CDR1 LGHNA and CDR2 YNFKEQ. The CDR3 coding sequence is TGTGCCAGCAGCCAAGATTCGTACCTAGCGGGAAGATACCAGTACTTC. Translation: CASSQDSYLAGRYQYF.

This clone appeared many times. The rearrangement joins TRBV19 to TRBJ2-4, with 9 bases identical to TRBD1. The CDR3 is 15 amino acids. The V gene's germline CDR1 is LNHDA and CDR2 SQIVND (reference sequence). J gave up 1 base and V 6 bases, and 4 bases lay outside the gene matches. CDR3 coding DNA: TGTGCCAGTAGCGACAGGGGGGTTGCCAAAAACATTCAGTACTTC. Protein product: CASSDRGVAKNIQYF. Full variable domain (rest looked up from reference TRBV19 and TRBJ2-4): DGGITQSPKYLFRKEGQNVTLSCEQNLNHDAMYWYRQDPGQGLRLIYYSQIVNDFQKGDIAEGYSVSREKKESFPLTVTSAQKNPTAFYLCASSDRGVAKNIQYFGAGTRLSVL.

This chain uses TRBV7-2 with TRBJ2-3; no definite D call. With 2 bases removed from V and 0 bases from J, the gap between germline ends came to 9 bases. The CDR3 sequence is 15 residues long. The germline gives CDR1 SGHTA, CDR2 FQGNSA. The CDR3 region is CASSLPVSSTDTQYF. DNA of the CDR3: TGTGCCAGCAGCTTACCTGTATCTAGCACAGATACGCAGTATTTT.

CDR3 nucleotide sequence: TGCAGCGTTGGGGGCAGGGGATCGGTGGCCACTGAAGCTTTCTTT. It specifies CSVGGRGSVATEAFF. The J gene is TRBJ1-1, the V gene TRBV29-1; perhaps TRBD1 as D (6 bases). The CDR3 contains 15 residues. V lost 4 bases and J lost 4, with 19 bases in between. Germline-derived CDR1 and CDR2 are SQVTM and ANQGSEA.

V usage is TRBV30 and J usage is TRBJ2-6; D is undetermined. CDR3 length: 13 residues. Trimming cost V 5 bases and J 2 bases, with 7 bases left between them. Germline CDR1 is GTSNPN and CDR2 is SVGIG (reference sequence). The DNA of the CDR3 is TGTGCCTGGGCCGTCCCTGGGGCCAACGTCCTGACTTTC. Its translation is CAWAVPGANVLTF.

The rearrangement uses TRBV5-1 and TRBJ2-7, with TRBD2 as a possible D gene (5 bases). CDR1 and CDR2 (germline): SGHRS, YFSETQ. V lost 7 bases and J 3 bases, leaving 14 bases between the germline ends. The CDR3 has 13 amino acids. CDR3 sequence (DNA): TGCGCCAGCGCCCTGTCGGGGAGCTACGAGCAGTACTTC. It yields the protein CASALSGSYEQYF. The full variable domain, rest sourced from reference TRBV5-1 and TRBJ2-7, is KAGVTQTPRYLIKTRGQQVTLSCSPISGHRSVSWYQQTPGQGLQFLFEYFSETQRNKGNFPGRFSGRQFSNSRSEMNVSTLELGDSALYLCASALSGSYEQYFGPGTRLTVT.

This clone has more than one count but fewer than ten. The rearrangement links TRBV29-1 to TRBJ1-4; D ambiguous. This CDR3 has 12 residues. Trimming took off 6 bases at V and 8 bases at J, with 13 bases between the two ends. Germline V gives CDR1 SQVTM, CDR2 ANQGSEA. CDR3 in DNA: TGCAGCGTCAGGACTGCGGGGGAAAAACTGTTTTTT. Protein product: CSVRTAGEKLFF.

The genes are TRBV10-3 and TRBJ2-6; possible D gene TRBD1, 6 bases. The CDR3 is 15 amino acids. Germline CDR1 reads ENHRY; CDR2 reads SYGVKD. The V and J ends lost 6 bases and 4 bases respectively, with 13 bases between them. CDR3 nucleotide sequence: TGTGCCATCAGAAACCGGGACATCGGGGCCAACGTCCTGACTTTC. It codes for CAIRNRDIGANVLTF.

The rearrangement links TRBV5-6 to TRBJ1-4, with 7 positions matching TRBD1. This CDR3 region has 14 residues. Germline V gene lookup returns CDR1 SGHDT and CDR2 YYEEEE. V lost 4 bases and J lost 6; bases outside the gene matches: 6. CDR3 residues: CASSETGYYEKLFF. The CDR3 nucleotides read TGTGCCAGCAGCGAGACAGGGTACTATGAAAAACTGTTTTTT.

The chain joins TRBV6-5 to TRBJ2-4; a weak D match, TRBD1 (6 bases). CDR3 length: 13 residues. The V and J ends lost 5 bases and 11 bases respectively, with 16 bases between them. Germline CDR1 MNHEY, CDR2 SVGAGI. The CDR3 spells CASSNTRGPVQYF. In DNA, the CDR3 is TGTGCCAGCAGTAATACCAGGGGCCCTGTTCAGTACTTC.

V usage is TRBV12-3 or TRBV12-4 and J usage is TRBJ2-7, with TRBD1 matching 7 bases. Trimming cost V 3 bases and J 8 bases; bases outside gene matches: 4. The CDR3 extends over 12 amino acids. In nucleotides, the CDR3 is TGTGCCAGCAGTTTTGACAGGGTCAAGCAGTACTTC. The encoded protein is CASSFDRVKQYF.

The J gene is TRBJ1-6, the V gene TRBV9, with 8 positions matching TRBD1. The CDR3 has 14 amino acids. Trimming at V came to 5 bases and at J to 7 bases, leaving 5 bases not matched to a gene. Germline V gene sequence: CDR1 SGDLS, CDR2 YYNGEE. The CDR3 spells CASSRDRLNSPLHF. In DNA, the CDR3 is TGTGCCAGCAGTCGGGACAGGCTAAATTCACCCCTCCACTTT.

The gene calls are TRBV10-3 and TRBJ2-4; 9 bases map to TRBD1. Trimming took 0 bases from V and 0 from J; bases not matched to a gene: 15. The CDR3 contains 21 residues. Germline CDR1 ENHRY, CDR2 SYGVKD. This chain's CDR3 is CAISESGPGQGYDLAKNIQYF. CDR3 DNA sequence: TGTGCCATCAGTGAGTCGGGGCCGGGACAGGGCTACGATCTAGCCAAAAACATTCAGTACTTC.

The chain is built from TRBV6-5 and TRBJ1-2; maybe TRBD1 (6 bases). There are 13 residues in the CDR3. V gave up 3 bases and J gave up 6 bases, with 11 bases separating them. Germline CDR1 MNHEY, CDR2 SVGAGI. CDR3 sequence reads: CASSYFDRNGYTF. The CDR3 coding sequence is TGTGCCAGCAGTTATTTTGACAGGAATGGCTACACCTTC.

V usage is TRBV12-5 and J usage is TRBJ2-1, with D maybe TRBD2 (6 bases). Trimming cost V 7 bases and J 0 bases, with 7 bases left between them. Germline loops: CDR1 LGHNT, CDR2 FRNRAP. The CDR3 runs 13 residues. CDR3 sequence reads: CASAGSSYNEQFF. CDR3 nucleotide sequence: TGTGCTAGTGCCGGGAGCTCCTACAATGAGCAGTTCTTC.

This clone showed up just a few times. V usage is TRBV6-2 or TRBV6-3 and J usage is TRBJ1-6; D uncertain. This CDR3 region has 16 residues. Germline assignment: CDR1 MNHEY and CDR2 SVGEGT. Trimming cost V 6 bases and J 0 bases, with 12 bases left between them. CDR3 region: CASSDINPSYNSPLHF. CDR3 sequence (DNA): TGTGCCAGCAGCGACATAAATCCCTCCTATAATTCACCCCTCCACTTT.

The chain employs TRBV30 and TRBJ1-2; 7 nucleotides agree with TRBD1. The V segment lost 0 bases and the J segment 10 bases; nucleotides outside the gene matches: 5. The CDR3 loop spans 12 amino acids. CDR1 is GTSNPN, CDR2 SVGIG, per germline (reference sequence). Here the CDR3 reads CAWSVLGQDYTF. CDR3 nucleotide sequence: TGTGCCTGGAGTGTACTTGGACAGGACTACACCTTC.

V is TRBV19 and J is TRBJ1-4; 9 nucleotides line up with TRBD1. Per the germline V gene, CDR1 is LNHDA and CDR2 is SQIVND (reference sequence). The CDR3 is 13 residues long. The trim removed 9 bases at V and 6 bases at J, leaving 5 bases unmatched. The CDR3 loop is CASNRDRDEKLFF. CDR3 nucleotide sequence: TGTGCCAGCAACCGGGACAGGGATGAAAAACTGTTTTTT.

The chain uses TRBV5-4 and TRBJ1-1, with a weak D call TRBD1 (5 bases). Germline V CDR1 and CDR2: SGHNT, YYREEE (reference sequence). CDR3 length: 12 residues. Trimming pared 4 bases from V and 3 bases from J, leaving 7 bases between. The CDR3 DNA reads as TGTGCCAGCAGCCCGACAGACACTGAAGCTTTCTTT. Translated, it gives CASSPTDTEAFF.

The genes are TRBV10-3 and TRBJ2-5; TRBD2 might be the D (6 bases). The V end was cut by 10 bases, the J end by 2 bases, with 17 bases between. CDR3 length: 14 amino acids. Germline CDR1 and CDR2: ENHRY and SYGVKD. CDR3 loop: CATRPGLEQETQYF. The CDR3 DNA sequence: TGTGCCACCCGCCCGGGACTGGAACAAGAGACCCAGTACTTC.

This chain connects TRBV18 to TRBJ1-3; 7 positions agree with TRBD1. V lost 3 bases to trimming and J lost 0 bases; unmatched junction nucleotides: 5. The CDR3 length is 16 residues. Germline V gene data show CDR1 as KGHSH and CDR2 as LQKENI. CDR3 in amino acids: CASSPPGQYSGNTIYF. DNA of the CDR3: TGTGCCAGCTCACCCCCGGGACAGTACTCTGGAAACACCATATATTTT.

The V and J genes are TRBV29-1 and TRBJ1-2, with TRBD1 matching over 9 bases. The CDR3 contains 17 residues. V lost 1 base and J lost 12; bases outside the gene matches: 21. CDR1 is SQVTM and CDR2 is ANQGSEA in the germline V gene. As DNA, the CDR3 is TGCAGCGTTGAAGCTACTCTCAACAGGGGGCGCCGAGGCCTGGACACCTTC. This translates into CSVEATLNRGRRGLDTF.

The V gene is TRBV12-5, the J gene TRBJ1-5; D may be TRBD1 (5 bases). The CDR3 is 18 residues long. Germline CDR1 and CDR2: LGHNT and FRNRAP. Trimming cost V 2 bases and J 5 bases, with 22 bases left between them. The CDR3 sequence is CASGLFGGEGWLHQPQHF. The CDR3 region has the DNA TGTGCTAGTGGTTTGTTTGGGGGGGAGGGGTGGCTCCATCAGCCCCAGCATTTT.